These 22 T cell receptor beta chains were sequenced from one sample in a study of T cell responses to AZD1222 COVID-19 vaccine. The method was immunoSEQ multiplex PCR; TCRdb's version includes in-frame clones alone and lacks a portion of them. The table lists about 150,000 clones, under 95% of them singletons. The sample consisted of peripheral blood, taken on day 0 of AZD1222 vaccination. Receptor source: an adult in good health.

The chain uses TRBV10-1 and TRBJ1-4; D is unresolved. Germline V gives CDR1 WNHNN, CDR2 SYGVQD (reference sequence). The V end lost 8 bases, the J end lost 7 bases, and 20 bases lay between the germline ends. CDR3 size: 15 residues. Here the CDR3 reads CASPGLWDWGEKLFF. Here the CDR3 DNA reads TGCGCCAGCCCCGGTTTGTGGGATTGGGGTGAAAAACTGTTTTTT.

V and J are TRBV4-3 and TRBJ2-3, with D uncertain. Trimming pared 0 bases from V and 6 bases from J, leaving 7 bases between. Per the germline V gene, CDR1 is LGHNA and CDR2 is YSLEER. The CDR3 is 13 residues long. The CDR3 here is CASSQDLVDTQYF. DNA of the CDR3: TGCGCCAGCAGCCAAGATCTGGTGGATACGCAGTATTTT.

The gene calls are TRBV30 and TRBJ1-2; unclear D gene. CDR1 and CDR2 from the germline V gene are GTSNPN and SVGIG (reference sequence). CDR3 length: 14 residues. The ends were cut back, 0 bases at V and 4 bases at J, with 12 bases in the middle. The DNA of the CDR3 is TGTGCCTGGAGTGTGTCGGACCTCCCCTATGGCTACACCTTC. Amino acids: CAWSVSDLPYGYTF.

This chain links TRBV6-5 with TRBJ2-3, with unresolved D. The CDR3 has 14 residues. The V end was cut by 2 bases, the J end by 2 bases, with 8 bases between. CDR1 and CDR2 (germline): MNHEY, SVGAGI. This CDR3 is CASSYGALTDTQYF. DNA of the CDR3: TGTGCCAGCAGTTACGGAGCGCTCACAGATACGCAGTATTTT.

V usage is TRBV27 and J usage is TRBJ2-7; 9 bases match TRBD1. Germline CDR1 MNHEY, CDR2 SMNVEV (reference sequence). The V segment lost 5 bases and the J segment 7 bases; nucleotides outside the gene matches: 15. The CDR3 loop spans 16 amino acids. CDR3 in amino acids: CASSNSPGQGLMEQYF. CDR3 DNA: TGTGCCAGCAGTAACTCACCGGGACAGGGTTTAATGGAGCAGTACTTC.

This clone has only one observation. V is TRBV6-5 and J is TRBJ1-5; weak D call: TRBD1 (5 bases). The CDR3 contains 12 residues. V lost 2 bases and J 6 bases, leaving 5 bases between the germline ends. Per the germline V gene, CDR1 is MNHEY and CDR2 is SVGAGI. CDR3 nucleotides: TGTGCCAGCAGTTACGGGGGTCAGCCCCAGCATTTT. Translated: CASSYGGQPQHF.

The chain recombines TRBV4-1 with TRBJ2-3, with 7 bases matching TRBD1. With 8 bases clipped from V and 4 bases from J, the junction kept 6 bases outside the gene matches. Germline V gene data show CDR1 as MGHRA and CDR2 as YSYEKL. CDR3 length: 13 amino acids. The CDR3 sequence is CASRQGFSDTQYF. The CDR3, as DNA: TGCGCCAGCCGACAGGGCTTTTCAGATACGCAGTATTTT.

This sequence joins TRBV5-6 and TRBJ1-5; TRBD1 agrees at 9 bases. Looked up from germline, CDR1 is SGHDT and CDR2 is YYEEEE. V dropped 4 bases and J dropped 0; count of bases not matched to a gene: 14. The CDR3 runs to 19 residues. The CDR3 region has the DNA TGTGCCAGCAGCCTCCCGGACAGGGGAGGCCTTGATAGCAATCAGCCCCAGCATTTT. It is translated as CASSLPDRGGLDSNQPQHF.

This chain links TRBV30 with TRBJ1-6; the match to TRBD1 covers 9 bases. V was clipped by 5 bases and J by 9 bases; unmatched bases: 5. The CDR3 loop spans 13 amino acids. Germline CDR1 and CDR2: GTSNPN and SVGIG (reference sequence). CDR3 nucleotide sequence: TGTGCCTGGCAGACAGGGGGTACTTCACCCCTCCACTTT. Amino acids: CAWQTGGTSPLHF.

The chain is built from TRBV12-3 or TRBV12-4 and TRBJ2-1, with 10 bases identical to TRBD2. V was clipped by 1 base and J by 9 bases; unmatched bases: 0. This CDR3 is 13 amino acids long. In DNA, the CDR3 is TGTGCCAGCAGTTTAGTAGCGGGGGGTGAGCAGTTCTTC. Protein: CASSLVAGGEQFF.

The V call is TRBV6-6, the J call TRBJ1-4; D not certain. The CDR3 is 14 residues long. The V gene's germline CDR1 is MNHNY and CDR2 SVGAGI (reference sequence). V dropped 4 bases and J dropped 0 bases, with 6 bases sitting between them. CDR3: CASSLHSTNEKLFF. The CDR3 region has the DNA TGTGCCAGCAGTTTACACTCAACTAATGAAAAACTGTTTTTT.

The chain recombines TRBV29-1 with TRBJ2-3; 16 bases align to TRBD2. This CDR3 has 16 residues. Germline V gene lookup returns CDR1 SQVTM and CDR2 ANQGSEA. V lost 7 bases and J lost 4; bases outside the gene matches: 8. In nucleotides, the CDR3 is TGCAGCGCCTCCGGGACTAGCGGGGGGGCCTCAGATACGCAGTATTTT. Translation gives CSASGTSGGASDTQYF.

J is TRBJ2-5 and V is TRBV28; TRBD1 agrees at 9 bases. This CDR3 contains 15 residues. J gave up 4 bases and V 6 bases, and 9 bases lay outside the gene matches. Germline CDR1 MDHEN, CDR2 SYDVKM. The CDR3 nucleotides are TGTGCCAGCAGCCTTGCCGGGACAGGGAGAGAGACCCAGTACTTC. Protein product: CASSLAGTGRETQYF.

This sequence joins TRBV12-3 or TRBV12-4 and TRBJ2-5; the D is unclear. V dropped 6 bases and J dropped 9 bases, with 11 bases sitting between them. The CDR3 is 11 residues long. CDR3 sequence reads: CASSRDASQYF. The CDR3 DNA is TGTGCCAGCAGCCGTGATGCGTCCCAGTACTTC.

The genes are TRBV7-8 and TRBJ1-2; the D gene is possibly TRBD1 (5 bases). Trimming took off 5 bases at V and 0 bases at J, with 10 bases between the two ends. CDR3 size: 14 residues. Germline loops: CDR1 SGHVS, CDR2 FQNEAQ. The DNA for the CDR3 is TGTGCCAGCAGCCCGGGACTCTCTAACTATGGCTACACCTTC. This codes for CASSPGLSNYGYTF.

CDR3 sequence: CASSLQWDSQPQHF. The CDR3 DNA follows: TGTGCCAGCAGCTTACAGTGGGACAGTCAGCCCCAGCATTTT. The V call is TRBV7-2, the J call TRBJ1-5, with 7 bases that match TRBD1. V dropped 2 bases and J dropped 6; count of bases not matched to a gene: 4. Germline CDR1 reads SGHTA; CDR2 reads FQGNSA. The CDR3 consists of 14 residues.

The V and J genes are TRBV4-3 and TRBJ2-3, with 9 nucleotides matching TRBD1. V lost 3 bases, J lost 2 bases, and 3 bases stayed unmatched. The germline gives CDR1 LGHNA, CDR2 YSLEER. The CDR3 covers 15 residues. The CDR3, as DNA: TGCGCCAGCAGCCAGGGGACAGGGTACACAGATACGCAGTATTTT. This codes for CASSQGTGYTDTQYF.

This rearrangement joins TRBV7-5 to TRBJ2-4; the DNA was not compared with TRBD1, the D call given in the table. TRBV7-5 is an annotated pseudogene. This CDR3 comprises 23 residues. CDR3 sequence (DNA): TGTGCCAGAAGCCGAACAGACCTTCCTCGGCATTACAGTCGTTCGCTAGCCAAAAACATTCAGTACTTC. It is translated as CARSRTDLPRHYSRSLAKNIQYF.

As for this clone: This specimen includes other DNA sequences encoding the same CDR3. The chain combines TRBV11-2 with TRBJ1-3, with 7 bases that match TRBD1. Trimming took 3 bases from V and 4 from J; bases not matched to a gene: 3. Germline V gene sequence: CDR1 SGHAT, CDR2 FQNNGV. This CDR3 has 14 amino acids. The CDR3 loop reads CASSFQDRGNTIYF. The CDR3 region has the DNA TGTGCCAGCAGCTTCCAGGACAGGGGAAACACCATATATTTT.

The chain recombines TRBV2 with TRBJ1-6; weak D call: TRBD1 (5 bases). The CDR3 covers 15 residues. V was cut by 2 bases and J by 6 bases, with 11 bases left in between. Germline V gene lookup returns CDR1 SNHLY and CDR2 FYNNEI. The CDR3 DNA reads TGTGCCAGCAGTGAAATGGGGCGGAGTAATTCACCCCTCCACTTT. This codes for CASSEMGRSNSPLHF.

V and J are TRBV7-8 and TRBJ2-2, with D unresolved. This CDR3 region has 14 residues. The V end lost 2 bases, the J end lost 5 bases, and 9 bases lay between the germline ends. Germline V gene data show CDR1 as SGHVS and CDR2 as FQNEAQ. CDR3 residues: CASSLSPGTGELFF. The CDR3 DNA follows: TGTGCCAGCAGCTTAAGTCCAGGTACCGGGGAGCTGTTTTTT.

The gene calls are TRBV3-1 (or the pseudogene TRBV3-2) and TRBJ2-2, with TRBD2 identical over 11 bases. Losses at the gene ends were 3 bases for V and 6 bases for J; bases not matched to a gene: 6. The CDR3 totals 16 residues. Germline V gives CDR1 LGHDT, CDR2 YNNKEL (reference sequence). Here the CDR3 reads CASSQLSGGASGELFF. CDR3 DNA sequence: TGTGCCAGCAGCCAGCTTAGCGGGGGGGCCTCCGGGGAGCTGTTTTTT.